This record concerns one T cell receptor beta chain sequence. Its antigen is undetermined. The CDR3 totals 13 residues. The V and J ends lost 4 bases and 5 bases, in that order; junction bases with no gene match: 3. The germline V gene has CDR1 SNHLY and CDR2 FYNNEI. TCR beta VDJ and CDR3 were profiled, and genomic DNA was the template. MiXCR, run by TCRdb on the reads, gives a single entry per CDR3 protein. Among roughly 420,000 distinct CDR3 sequences listed, under 80% were seen once. This entry is derived from a study of CD8+CD57+ T cells in acquired aplastic anemia. Notes on the study in general: In common between the patients and the controls were twenty-nine CD8+ CDR3 sequences.

The sample comprised sorted CD4+, CD8+, or CD8+CD57+ T cells (not recorded which) from PBMCs. This receptor was taken from a human donor in good health, serving as a control. The chain employs TRBV2 and TRBJ1-2; TRBD1 aligns across 8 bases. The CDR3 sequence: CASSGQGTYGYTF. In DNA form, the CDR3 reads TGTGCCAGCAGTGGACAGGGGACTTATGGCTACACCTTC. The complete variable domain, with remaining parts taken from reference TRBV2 and TRBJ1-2, reads EPEVTQTPSHQVTQMGQEVILRCVPISNHLYFYWYRQILGQKVEFLVSFYNNEISEKSEIFDDQFSVERPDGSNFTLKIRSTKLEDSAMYFCASSGQGTYGYTFGSGTRLTVV.